Each of the 18 T cell receptor beta chains below was sequenced from the same sample in a study of molecular identifiers for immune sequencing clone quantification. TCRdb re-called the PCR reads with MiXCR, one entry per CDR3 protein. The top ten hold around 1.5% of the sample, which has tens of thousands of distinct CDR3 sequences, around a sixth seen once. Sequenced input: naive CD8+ T cells from blood, with Jurkat cell RNA spiked in. This sample's subset: FACS-sorted CD8+CD4-CCR7+CD45RA+ naive T cells. The receptors stem from a human donor in good health. Some libraries in this study had Jurkat cell RNA spiked in.

This clonotype appeared a few times. This may stem from a read error, because a much larger clone lies one nucleotide away. CDR3 sequence: CSARDPLLVSVYEQYF. The CDR3, as DNA: TGCAGTGCTAGAGACCCCCTCCTTGTGTCCGTGTACGAGCAGTACTTC. The chain joins TRBV20-1 to TRBJ2-7, with D hard to call. The CDR3 has 16 amino acids. V was cut by 0 bases and J by 4 bases, with 19 bases left in between. Germline lookup yields CDR1 DFQATT and CDR2 SNEGSKA (reference sequence).

The sample holds many counts of this clonotype. The V call is TRBV19, the J call TRBJ2-1; possible D gene TRBD2, 5 bases. Between the trimmed V and J ends, which lost 3 bases and 1 base, there was a span of 10 bases. Germline CDR1 LNHDA, CDR2 SQIVND (reference sequence). CDR3 length: 15 amino acids. Here the CDR3 DNA reads TGTGCCAGTAGTATCGGCGGGCTTTCCTACAATGAGCAGTTCTTC. As protein: CASSIGGLSYNEQFF.

This clonotype was detected ten times or more. This rearrangement joins TRBV27 to TRBJ2-7, with unresolved D. Germline values: CDR1 MNHEY, CDR2 SMNVEV (reference sequence). This CDR3 region has 16 residues. With 2 bases removed from V and 4 bases from J, the gap between germline ends came to 18 bases. The CDR3 DNA follows: TGTGCCAGCAGTTTACTGGCGGAGAAGTTTAATTACGAGCAGTACTTC. Translation gives CASSLLAEKFNYEQYF.

Comment on this clonotype: A much more abundant neighbour one base away suggests this may be a read error. J is TRBJ2-5 and V is TRBV6-6; 8 nucleotides match TRBD2. Looked up from germline, CDR1 is MNHNY and CDR2 is SVGAGI (reference sequence). V was clipped by 2 bases and J by 9 bases; unmatched bases: 14. This CDR3 region has 16 residues. In nucleotides, the CDR3 is TGTGCCAGCAGTTACCACGTGAGCTTGTCGCGGGAGGCCCAGTACTTC. It codes for CASSYHVSLSREAQYF.

This clonotype turned up a few times. The V and J genes are TRBV11-2 and TRBJ2-7, with TRBD2 as a possible D gene (6 bases). CDR3 length: 15 residues. V lost 1 base and J lost 5, with 15 bases in between. Germline assignment: CDR1 SGHAT and CDR2 FQNNGV. The CDR3 loop reads CASSLGGAGLNEQYF. In nucleotides, the CDR3 is TGTGCCAGCAGCTTAGGCGGGGCGGGGTTAAACGAGCAGTACTTC. The entire variable domain, with the rest obtained from reference TRBV11-2 and TRBJ2-7, is as follows: EAGVAQSPRYKIIEKRQSVAFWCNPISGHATLYWYQQILGQGPKLLIQFQNNGVVDDSQLPKDRFSAERLKGVDSTLKIQPAKLEDSAVYLCASSLGGAGLNEQYFGPGTRLTVT.

This clonotype has at least ten counts. The chain couples TRBV28 to TRBJ2-7; D is undetermined. The CDR3 has 14 residues. Germline V gives CDR1 MDHEN, CDR2 SYDVKM. V was trimmed by 3 bases and J by 3 bases, leaving 12 bases between them. CDR3 region: CASSFYTGGYEQYF. In nucleotides, the CDR3 is TGTGCCAGCAGTTTTTACACTGGTGGCTACGAGCAGTACTTC.

This clonotype was observed a few times. The CDR3 reads CASSNHRVRLGYTF. CDR3 bases: TGTGCCAGCAGTAACCACAGGGTGCGCCTTGGCTACACCTTC. The J gene is TRBJ1-2, the V gene TRBV6-2 or TRBV6-3, with a tentative D call TRBD1 (6 bases). The ends were cut back, 5 bases at V and 7 bases at J, with 17 bases in the middle. The CDR3 has 14 amino acids. The germline V gene has CDR1 MNHEY and CDR2 SVGEGT.

This clonotype came up many times. This chain joins TRBV27 and TRBJ2-7; D perhaps matches TRBD2 (5 bases). Germline V gene data show CDR1 as MNHEY and CDR2 as SMNVEV (reference sequence). V was clipped by 5 bases and J by 4 bases, with 15 bases between them. CDR3 length: 14 residues. In DNA, the CDR3 is TGTGCCAGCAGTGTTGCTGGGAGCAGATACGAGCAGTACTTC. Encoded protein: CASSVAGSRYEQYF.

As regards this clonotype: The CDR3 does not end in the conserved phenylalanine or tryptophan, so this is likely a read error. The DNA is omitted, as the CDR3 cannot be located on it reliably, and the CDR3 follows TCRdb's listing. V gene TRBV20-1 combines with J gene TRBJ2-7; the table names TRBD1, a call not compared with the DNA. The CDR3 is 15 amino acids long, termini counted. Germline values: CDR1 DFQATT, CDR2 SNEGSKA (reference sequence). CDR3 region: CSAIPNQAPTYERYL.

This clonotype was counted many times. The V call is TRBV29-1, the J call TRBJ2-5, with TRBD1 identical over 7 bases. CDR1 is SQVTM, CDR2 ANQGSEA, per germline. This CDR3 is built from 11 residues. Trimming took 0 bases from V and 11 from J; bases not matched to a gene: 3. The CDR3 region is CSVEDRDRQYF. CDR3 nucleotide sequence: TGCAGCGTTGAAGATCGGGACAGACAGTACTTC. Combining the CDR3 with reference TRBV29-1 and TRBJ2-5 gives the whole variable domain SAVISQKPSRDICQRGTSLTIQCQVDSQVTMMFWYRQQPGQSLTLIATANQGSEATYESGFVIDKFPISRPNLTFSTLTVSNMSPEDSSIYLCSVEDRDRQYFGPGTRLLVL.

The table lists this clonotype with a few counts. This may be a read error, as it is one base from a much larger clone. No conserved phenylalanine or tryptophan is present at the end of the CDR3, so a read error is the likely explanation. DNA for the CDR3: TGTGCCAGCAGTTCCTGGACAGTTACAACTAGCACAGATACGCAGTATCTT. Amino acid sequence: CASSSWTVTTSTDTQYL. This rearrangement joins TRBV6-2 or TRBV6-3 to TRBJ2-3; D perhaps matches TRBD1 (6 bases). Trimming took 4 bases from V and 0 from J, leaving 17 bases between them. Germline V gene sequence: CDR1 MNHEY, CDR2 SVGEGT. The CDR3 runs 17 residues.

With regard to this clonotype: One base away lies a much larger clone, so this may be a sequencing read error. The V call is TRBV7-9, the J call TRBJ2-7; D call uncertain. This CDR3 has 14 residues. In germline, CDR1 is SEHNR, CDR2 FQNEAQ (reference sequence). The V gene lost 5 bases and the J gene lost 2 bases, with 13 bases spanning the gap. The CDR3 spells CASSTPGRPYEQYF. CDR3 bases: TGTGCCAGCAGCACCCCGGGCAGACCCTACGAGCAGTACTTC.

The rearrangement links TRBV27 to TRBJ2-1, with 10 bases identical to TRBD2. The V segment lost 6 bases and the J segment 8 bases; nucleotides outside the gene matches: 10. Germline loops: CDR1 MNHEY, CDR2 SMNVEV (reference sequence). The CDR3 is made up of 15 amino acids. This chain's CDR3 is CASSIKREGGYEQFF. DNA for the CDR3: TGTGCCAGCAGCATTAAGCGGGAGGGCGGGTATGAGCAGTTCTTC.

The sample holds many counts of this clonotype. This chain links TRBV9 with TRBJ2-2; D gene uncertain. Germline V gives CDR1 SGDLS, CDR2 YYNGEE. The CDR3 length is 12 residues. With 0 bases removed from V and 7 bases from J, the gap between germline ends came to 4 bases. The CDR3 here is CASSVGSGELFF. The DNA for the CDR3 is TGTGCCAGCAGCGTAGGTAGCGGGGAGCTGTTTTTT.

This clonotype was counted once. A much larger clone differs from this one at a single base, so this may be a read error. The chain joins TRBV28 to TRBJ2-3, with D possibly being TRBD1 (6 bases). The V and J ends lost 7 bases and 5 bases respectively, with 16 bases between them. Per the germline V gene, CDR1 is MDHEN and CDR2 is SYDVKM. The CDR3 is made up of 14 amino acids. In nucleotides, the CDR3 is TGTGCCAGCAAGATCAGGGGTAAGATAGATACGCAGTATTTT. Amino acids: CASKIRGKIDTQYF.

The rearrangement uses TRBV3-1 and TRBJ2-1; 10 nucleotides agree with TRBD2. V was pared by 8 bases and J by 4 bases, with 8 bases of the junction left unmatched. Germline V gives CDR1 LGHDT, CDR2 YNNKEL (reference sequence). The CDR3 covers 15 residues. The CDR3 region is CASAKEAGGYNEQFF. The CDR3, as DNA: TGTGCCAGCGCCAAGGAAGCGGGAGGGTACAATGAGCAGTTCTTC.

This clonotype was detected many times. The J gene is TRBJ2-1, the V gene TRBV4-1, with 9 bases identical to TRBD2. Per germline, CDR1 MGHRA and CDR2 YSYEKL. The CDR3 loop spans 17 amino acids. The junction had 15 bases not matched to a gene; V was cut back by 4 bases and J by 8 bases. The CDR3: CASSLIGTGGRVHEQFF. CDR3 DNA sequence: TGCGCCAGCAGCCTTATTGGGACTGGCGGGAGGGTTCATGAGCAGTTCTTC.

Details on this clonotype: A read error is possible here, since a much larger clone lies one base away. The chain couples TRBV7-2 to TRBJ2-1, with 9 bases aligning to TRBD2. This CDR3 is 16 amino acids long. The germline gives CDR1 SGHTA, CDR2 FQGNSA. The CDR3 loop is CASGLVVSGSSNEQFF. DNA for the CDR3: TGTGCCAGCGGCTTAGTTGTTAGCGGGAGTTCCAATGAGCAGTTCTTC. The complete variable domain, with remaining parts taken from reference TRBV7-2 and TRBJ2-1, reads GAGVSQSPSNKVTEKGKDVELRCDPISGHTALYWYRQSLGQGLEFLIYFQGNSAPDKSGLPSDRFSAERTGGSVSTLTIQRTQQEDSAVYLCASGLVVSGSSNEQFFGPGTRLTVL.